This T cell receptor beta chain emerged from a study of blood T cell repertoires in COVID-19. About the study: Spain, Italy and the United States supplied samples that represented acute and convalescent COVID-19. From T cells, B-cell-depleted T cells, or PBMCs came the material, which was cDNA or gDNA.

Source study methods: Estimated nucleated cell counts came from reference gene primer amplification. Generated by immunoSEQ multiplex PCR, the TCRdb table keeps only in-frame clones and is missing some. V, J and clone size are those of that table, while D and trimming were read from the DNA. Of fewer than 200,000 clones listed, approximately 80% were seen once; the top ten hold 8.1%. The V end was cut by 6 bases, the J end by 0 bases, with 9 bases between. CDR3 length: 15 residues. Germline V gene sequence: CDR1 SGHTA, CDR2 FQGTGA. The TCR was taken from a man aged 60 to 69 with acute or convalescent COVID-19. The chain combines TRBV7-3 with TRBJ2-6; D unclear. Sequencing was carried out using peripheral blood. This CDR3 is CASRRLNSGANVLTF. In nucleotides, the CDR3 is TGTGCCAGCAGACGACTTAACTCTGGGGCCAACGTCCTGACTTTC.